The rows below give T cell receptor beta chains drawn from one sample of a study of blood T cells in healthy people across ages. MiXCR was run by TCRdb on the 5' RACE reads, yielding one entry per CDR3 protein. The data contain over a million distinct CDR3 sequences, 59% of them singletons. The material sequenced was blood. All receptors derive from a young man in good health. The conserved cysteine and the conserved F or W are not part of the CDR3 here. Fields, in order: V gene, J gene, CDR3 protein.

TRBV7-2	.	ASSDSLDEQY
TRBV7-9	TRBJ1-5	ASPLSSVRQPQH
TRBV20-1	TRBJ2-3	SAILEDTDTQY
TRBV2	TRBJ2-2	ASRRGVGDSSKNTGELF
TRBV10-3	TRBJ2-7	AISESWLRYEQY
TRBV4-1	TRBJ2-1	ATEKGSGSVDEQF
TRBV10-3	TRBJ1-1	AISSNRDRSGAEAF
TRBV5-1	TRBJ2-5	ASRDGQIRQETQY
TRBV7-8	TRBJ2-7	ASSLVDASLDNYEQY
TRBV7-9	TRBJ2-3	ASSLGPSEQY